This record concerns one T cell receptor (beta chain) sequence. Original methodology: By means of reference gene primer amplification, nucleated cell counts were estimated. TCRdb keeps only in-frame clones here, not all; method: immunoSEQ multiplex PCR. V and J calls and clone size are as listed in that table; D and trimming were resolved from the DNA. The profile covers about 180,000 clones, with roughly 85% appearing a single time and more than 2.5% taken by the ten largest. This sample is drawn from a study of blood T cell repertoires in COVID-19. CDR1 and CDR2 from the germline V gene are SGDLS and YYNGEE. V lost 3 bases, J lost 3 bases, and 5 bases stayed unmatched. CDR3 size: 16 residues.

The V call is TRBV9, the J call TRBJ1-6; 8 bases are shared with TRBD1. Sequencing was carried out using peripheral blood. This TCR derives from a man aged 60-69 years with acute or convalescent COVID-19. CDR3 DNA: TGTGCCAGCAGCGCCGACAGGGGCCACTATAATTCACCCCTCCACTTT. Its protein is CASSADRGHYNSPLHF.